This T cell receptor beta chain was sequenced in a study of regulatory T cells in long-lasting Graves disease. This clonotype was detected ten times or more. Construction of the TCR beta libraries employed iRepertoire HTBI primers in conjunction with Arm-PCR of CDR3 regions. Each CDR3 protein is one row after TCRdb ran MiXCR on the multiplex PCR reads. The data contain about 470,000 distinct CDR3 sequences, 20% to 25% of them singletons. The time point here: persistent/refractory GD, antithyroid drugs over 5 years with positive TRAb. PBMC RNA was the source of the TCR library. Each of the patients was recruited from an endocrinology department situated in Xi'an, China. With EDTA tubes as the receptacles, about 9.2 milliliters of peripheral blood were drawn. The material was peripheral blood mononuclear cells (PBMCs), obtained when the disease was refractory, from a patient treated with antithyroid drugs. The receptor was isolated from a female donor with Graves disease.

The CDR3 sequence: CASRTGQGYEQYF. The CDR3 DNA is TGTGCCAGCAGGACGGGACAGGGCTACGAGCAGTACTTC. This chain connects TRBV6-1 to TRBJ2-7; 9 bases are a match to TRBD1. The V gene's germline CDR1 is MNHNS and CDR2 SASEGT. The CDR3 sequence is 13 residues long. V lost 6 bases to trimming and J lost 3 bases; unmatched junction nucleotides: 3.